This T cell receptor (beta chain) originates from a study of T cell changes during pregnancy in multiple sclerosis. TCRdb keeps only in-frame clones here, not all; method: immunoSEQ multiplex PCR. The sample shows just over 30,000 clones, approximately 88% of them seen only once. Trimming left V 2 bases short and J 7 bases short, with 9 bases between. CDR3 length: 13 residues. Germline V lookup: CDR1 SGHVS, CDR2 FQNEAQ. The clonotype comes from a female donor with multiple sclerosis, enrolled in a pregnancy study. The chain uses TRBV7-8 and TRBJ2-1, with D possibly TRBD2 on 5 matching bases. Specimen: CD8+ T cells from peripheral blood mononuclear cells, collected in the first trimester of pregnancy. CDR3 in amino acids: CASSLRGGNEQFF. CDR3 DNA sequence: TGTGCCAGCAGCTTAAGAGGCGGGAATGAGCAGTTCTTC. The full variable domain, with the rest looked up from reference TRBV7-8 and TRBJ2-1, is GAGVSQSPRYKVAKRGQDVALRCDPISGHVSLFWYQQALGQGPEFLTYFQNEAQLDKSGLPSDRFFAERPEGSVSTLKIQRTQQEDSAVYLCASSLRGGNEQFFGPGTRLTVL.